One and the same sample provided the 29 T cell receptor beta chains below, sequenced in a study of T cell responses to AZD1222 COVID-19 vaccine. The protocol was immunoSEQ multiplex PCR, while the TCRdb copy is restricted to in-frame clones and leaves out a portion. The table lists 200,000 or so clones, about 94% of them singletons. The starting material was peripheral blood, obtained 28 days after the second AZD1222 dose. The receptor set was obtained from an adult who received the AZD1222 COVID-19 vaccine.

This chain uses TRBV6-5 with TRBJ1-2; D gene ambiguous. V shed 6 bases and J shed 2 bases, with 10 bases lying between them. Per the germline V gene, CDR1 is MNHEY and CDR2 is SVGAGI. The CDR3 loop spans 13 amino acids. CDR3 region: CASSRIRNYGYTF. CDR3 bases: TGTGCCAGCAGCCGAATCAGAAACTATGGCTACACCTTC.

This chain joins TRBV28 and TRBJ2-7; either TRBD1 or TRBD2 may supply D (5 bases each). Germline CDR1 is MDHEN and CDR2 is SYDVKM. This CDR3 is built from 14 residues. The germline V and J ends were trimmed by 7 bases and 2 bases, with 15 bases remaining between them. CDR3 in amino acids: CASTPGDRAYEQYF. The DNA for the CDR3 is TGTGCCAGCACCCCCGGGGACCGAGCCTACGAGCAGTACTTC.

V and J are TRBV29-1 and TRBJ1-3; D unresolved. Germline V gene sequence: CDR1 SQVTM, CDR2 ANQGSEA. With 7 bases removed from V and 10 bases from J, the gap between germline ends came to 14 bases. This CDR3 comprises 11 residues. CDR3 loop: CSASTGGTIYF. The CDR3, as DNA: TGCAGCGCGTCCACCGGTGGGACCATATATTTT.

V gene TRBV7-8 combines with J gene TRBJ2-7; D is possibly TRBD2 (5 bases). The V and J ends lost 4 bases and 0 bases respectively, with 16 bases between them. This CDR3 is 16 amino acids long. From germline, CDR1 is SGHVS and CDR2 FQNEAQ. CDR3: CASSSLRVSSSYEQYF. CDR3 sequence (DNA): TGTGCCAGCAGCTCCTTGAGGGTTTCGAGCTCCTACGAGCAGTACTTC.

The chain joins TRBV5-4 to TRBJ1-4; tentative D call: TRBD1 (5 bases). Germline CDR1 and CDR2: SGHNT and YYREEE (reference sequence). The CDR3 totals 15 residues. Trimming cost V 0 bases and J 4 bases, with 10 bases left between them. The CDR3 bases are TGTGCCAGCAGCTTGGACGTGGGGGTTAATGAAAAACTGTTTTTT. Translating it yields CASSLDVGVNEKLFF.

The rearrangement links TRBV5-6 to TRBJ2-1; D gene uncertain. This CDR3 is built from 15 residues. The V gene's germline CDR1 is SGHDT and CDR2 YYEEEE. The ends were cut back, 2 bases at V and 2 bases at J, with 11 bases in the middle. This chain's CDR3 is CASSFRRPAYNEQFF. The DNA for the CDR3 is TGTGCCAGCAGCTTTCGCCGACCGGCCTACAATGAGCAGTTCTTC.

The chain couples TRBV3-1 (or the pseudogene TRBV3-2) to TRBJ2-7; D call uncertain. V gave up 2 bases and J gave up 6 bases, with 11 bases separating them. Germline V gives CDR1 LGHDT, CDR2 YNNKEL (reference sequence). CDR3 length: 13 amino acids. CDR3 nucleotide sequence: TGTGCCAGCAGCCAATACTCGCACGGCGAGCAGTACTTC. Encoded protein: CASSQYSHGEQYF.

This chain links TRBV5-1 with TRBJ1-2, with TRBD1 matching over 7 bases. This CDR3 is 17 amino acids long. The V and J ends lost 3 bases and 2 bases, in that order; junction bases with no gene match: 13. Germline-derived CDR1 and CDR2 are SGHRS and YFSETQ. CDR3 sequence reads: CASSSGGGAMLNYGYTF. The CDR3 nucleotides are TGCGCCAGCAGCTCGGGAGGGGGCGCAATGTTGAACTATGGCTACACCTTC.

The V and J genes are TRBV19 and TRBJ2-3; 12 bases agree with TRBD1. Germline CDR1 and CDR2: LNHDA and SQIVND (reference sequence). The J segment lost 7 bases and the V segment lost 5 bases, leaving 7 bases of the junction unmatched. The CDR3 has 15 residues. The CDR3 here is CASSFGTGGWNTQYF. The CDR3 DNA reads TGTGCCAGTAGTTTCGGGACAGGGGGCTGGAATACGCAGTATTTT.

J is TRBJ1-5 and V is TRBV5-6; TRBD1 is a possible D gene (6 bases). Germline V CDR1 and CDR2: SGHDT, YYEEEE. The CDR3 has 14 residues. Trimming shortened V by 4 bases and J by 5 bases, and 13 bases separated the two germline ends. CDR3 bases: TGTGCCAGCAGCCGACAGGAGCTGGATCAGCCCCAGCATTTT. This sequence encodes CASSRQELDQPQHF.

J is TRBJ2-5 and V is TRBV13, with a possible D match to TRBD1 (6 bases). With 5 bases removed from V and 0 bases from J, the gap between germline ends came to 10 bases. The CDR3 runs to 14 residues. Germline lookup yields CDR1 PRHDT and CDR2 FYEKMQ (reference sequence). CDR3 nucleotides: TGTGCCAGCAGCCAACAGGGTCACCAAGAGACCCAGTACTTC. Its protein product is CASSQQGHQETQYF.

The chain is built from TRBV4-1 and TRBJ2-1; possibly TRBD2 for D (7 bases). Trimming took off 0 bases at V and 4 bases at J, with 16 bases between the two ends. Germline lookup yields CDR1 MGHRA and CDR2 YSYEKL. CDR3 length: 17 amino acids. The CDR3 here is CASSQDVRRGAYNEQFF. For the CDR3, the DNA is TGCGCCAGCAGCCAAGACGTCCGTCGGGGGGCTTACAATGAGCAGTTCTTC.

The chain joins TRBV5-1 to TRBJ2-3; D gene ambiguous. This CDR3 has 16 residues. Per germline, CDR1 SGHRS and CDR2 YFSETQ. Trimming removed 4 bases at V and 4 bases at J, with 19 bases between. CDR3 sequence reads: CASSPAGRANADTQYF. DNA for the CDR3: TGCGCCAGCAGCCCGGCCGGGCGAGCGAACGCAGATACGCAGTATTTT.

The V call is TRBV3-1 (or the pseudogene TRBV3-2), the J call TRBJ2-1, with TRBD2 identical over 12 bases. The CDR3 runs 17 residues. J was trimmed by 8 bases and V by 4 bases; bases with no gene match: 12. Germline V gene sequence: CDR1 LGHDT, CDR2 YNNKEL (reference sequence). CDR3 nucleotide sequence: TGTGCCAGCAGCCCTCGCCCCTCTAGCGGGGGGGCCGATGAGCAGTTCTTC. Translation gives CASSPRPSSGGADEQFF.

CDR3 residues: CASSADRHTGELFF. In nucleotides, the CDR3 is TGTGCCAGCAGCGCGGACAGACACACCGGGGAGCTGTTTTTT. The chain is built from TRBV7-7 and TRBJ2-2; tentative D call: TRBD1 (6 bases). CDR3 size: 14 residues. Trimming left V 5 bases short and J 3 bases short, with 10 bases between. Germline assignment: CDR1 SSHAT and CDR2 FNYEAQ (reference sequence).

In DNA form, the CDR3 reads TGTGCCACCAGTGATTCGACAGGGCACCAGCCCCAGCATTTT. Translated, it gives CATSDSTGHQPQHF. The chain is built from TRBV24-1 and TRBJ1-5; 7 nucleotides agree with TRBD1. The CDR3 is 14 amino acids. Germline trimming cut 2 bases from V and 7 bases from J; bases unmatched to any gene: 4. Germline V gene lookup returns CDR1 KGHDR and CDR2 SFDVKD.

The chain couples TRBV19 to TRBJ1-2; no clear D. V was shortened by 6 bases and J by 1 base, with 9 bases between the two germline ends. Germline values: CDR1 LNHDA, CDR2 SQIVND (reference sequence). The CDR3 runs 13 residues. This chain's CDR3 is CASSLQLNYGYTF. Here the CDR3 DNA reads TGTGCCAGTAGCCTACAACTTAACTATGGCTACACCTTC.

This sequence joins TRBV5-1 and TRBJ1-1; D is undetermined. V dropped 4 bases and J dropped 1 base, with 8 bases sitting between them. Per germline, CDR1 SGHRS and CDR2 YFSETQ. The CDR3 has 13 residues. CDR3 in DNA: TGCGCCAGCAGCATAGCGAGGAACACTGAAGCTTTCTTT. The encoded protein is CASSIARNTEAFF.

V usage is TRBV5-6 and J usage is TRBJ1-3, with D hard to call. Germline-derived CDR1 and CDR2 are SGHDT and YYEEEE. With 2 bases removed from V and 0 bases from J, the gap between germline ends came to 15 bases. CDR3 length: 17 amino acids. The DNA for the CDR3 is TGTGCCAGCAGCTTAAGAAAAGGGTCCCTCTCTGGAAACACCATATATTTT. It codes for CASSLRKGSLSGNTIYF.

This chain links TRBV7-2 with TRBJ2-2; D may match TRBD1 or TRBD2 (6 bases each). CDR3 length: 17 residues. Looked up from germline, CDR1 is SGHTA and CDR2 is FQGNSA. V was pared by 5 bases and J by 2 bases, with 18 bases between. This CDR3 reads CASSPHSPGANTGELFF. CDR3 bases: TGTGCCAGCAGCCCCCATTCTCCGGGGGCTAACACCGGGGAGCTGTTTTTT.

In its sample, this clone was seen a few times. The V and J genes are TRBV7-2 and TRBJ2-2, with D possibly TRBD2 on 7 matching bases. CDR1 is SGHTA and CDR2 is FQGNSA in the germline V gene. V lost 0 bases, J lost 4 bases, and 9 bases lay in between. The CDR3 consists of 15 residues. The CDR3 here is CASSLAGGGTGELFF. The CDR3 DNA follows: TGTGCCAGCAGCTTAGCAGGGGGGGGCACCGGGGAGCTGTTTTTT.

This clone was picked up one time. This chain links TRBV6-5 with TRBJ2-1; TRBD1 agrees at 9 bases. J gave up 3 bases and V 2 bases, and 2 bases lay outside the gene matches. The CDR3 is 15 amino acids. Germline values: CDR1 MNHEY, CDR2 SVGAGI. The CDR3 nucleotides are TGTGCCAGCAGTTACGCGACAGGGGGCTACAATGAGCAGTTCTTC. It specifies CASSYATGGYNEQFF.

The rearrangement uses TRBV6-2 or TRBV6-3 and TRBJ1-2; tentatively, D is TRBD1 (5 bases). Trimming took off 2 bases at V and 0 bases at J, with 10 bases between the two ends. This CDR3 has 15 amino acids. Per germline, CDR1 MNHEY and CDR2 SVGEGT. The CDR3 reads CASSYGGTANYGYTF. The CDR3 bases are TGTGCCAGCAGTTACGGGGGGACCGCTAACTATGGCTACACCTTC.

The rearrangement links TRBV5-6 to TRBJ1-5; unclear D gene. V shed 2 bases and J shed 5 bases, with 14 bases lying between them. The CDR3 is made up of 15 amino acids. Germline CDR1 and CDR2: SGHDT and YYEEEE. The CDR3 DNA reads TGTGCCAGCAGCTTAGGAGGGCGTGGGGATCAGCCCCAGCATTTT. This gives the protein CASSLGGRGDQPQHF.

The V gene is TRBV7-9, the J gene TRBJ1-5; D is possibly TRBD1 (5 bases). V was shortened by 7 bases and J by 9 bases, with 16 bases between the two germline ends. In germline, CDR1 is SEHNR, CDR2 FQNEAQ (reference sequence). The CDR3 is made up of 13 amino acids. CDR3 residues: CASTKDGTRPQHF. Written as DNA, the CDR3 is TGTGCCAGCACCAAGGACGGGACGCGGCCCCAGCATTTT.

The chain is built from TRBV2 and TRBJ1-1; tentatively, D is TRBD1 (6 bases). The ends were cut back, 5 bases at V and 0 bases at J, with 10 bases in the middle. Germline V gene lookup returns CDR1 SNHLY and CDR2 FYNNEI. This CDR3 region has 14 residues. The CDR3 sequence: CASSPGTMNTEAFF. The CDR3 nucleotides read TGTGCCAGCAGTCCCGGGACAATGAACACTGAAGCTTTCTTT.

The J gene is TRBJ2-3, the V gene TRBV2; 10 nucleotides agree with TRBD2. The CDR3 is 15 amino acids. The V gene end was trimmed by 6 bases and the J gene end by 5 bases; junction bases not matched to a gene: 8. Germline assignment: CDR1 SNHLY and CDR2 FYNNEI. The CDR3 region has the DNA TGTGCCAGCAGCGCCGGACTAGCGGTAAGAGATACGCAGTATTTT. Its translation: CASSAGLAVRDTQYF.

The V gene is TRBV19, the J gene TRBJ1-5; D is ambiguous. Germline lookup yields CDR1 LNHDA and CDR2 SQIVND (reference sequence). The CDR3 runs 14 residues. V dropped 0 bases and J dropped 4 bases, with 7 bases sitting between them. CDR3 coding DNA: TGTGCCAGTAGTATAGATGGTGGAAATCAGCCCCAGCATTTT. This gives the protein CASSIDGGNQPQHF.

The J gene is TRBJ1-2, the V gene TRBV29-1; TRBD1 matches 10 bases. The germline V gene has CDR1 SQVTM and CDR2 ANQGSEA. CDR3 length: 12 amino acids. Germline trimming cut 7 bases from V and 8 bases from J; bases unmatched to any gene: 7. This chain's CDR3 is CSGGTGEEGYTF. The CDR3 DNA reads TGCAGCGGCGGGACAGGGGAGGAGGGCTACACCTTC. Full variable domain (remainder filled in from reference TRBV29-1 and TRBJ1-2): SAVISQKPSRDICQRGTSLTIQCQVDSQVTMMFWYRQQPGQSLTLIATANQGSEATYESGFVIDKFPISRPNLTFSTLTVSNMSPEDSSIYLCSGGTGEEGYTFGSGTRLTVV.